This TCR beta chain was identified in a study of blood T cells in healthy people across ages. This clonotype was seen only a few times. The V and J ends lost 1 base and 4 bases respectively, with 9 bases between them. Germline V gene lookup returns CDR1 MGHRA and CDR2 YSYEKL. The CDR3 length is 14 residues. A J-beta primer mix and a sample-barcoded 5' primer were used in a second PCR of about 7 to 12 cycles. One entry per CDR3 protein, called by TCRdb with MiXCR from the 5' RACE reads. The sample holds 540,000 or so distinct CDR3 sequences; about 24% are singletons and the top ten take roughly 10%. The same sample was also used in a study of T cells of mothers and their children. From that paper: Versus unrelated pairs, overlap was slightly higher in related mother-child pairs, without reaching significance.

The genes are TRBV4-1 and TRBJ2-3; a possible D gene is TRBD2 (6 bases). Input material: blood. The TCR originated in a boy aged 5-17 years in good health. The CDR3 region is CASSQVPGADTQYF. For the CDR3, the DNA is TGCGCCAGCAGCCAAGTTCCGGGGGCAGATACGCAGTATTTT.